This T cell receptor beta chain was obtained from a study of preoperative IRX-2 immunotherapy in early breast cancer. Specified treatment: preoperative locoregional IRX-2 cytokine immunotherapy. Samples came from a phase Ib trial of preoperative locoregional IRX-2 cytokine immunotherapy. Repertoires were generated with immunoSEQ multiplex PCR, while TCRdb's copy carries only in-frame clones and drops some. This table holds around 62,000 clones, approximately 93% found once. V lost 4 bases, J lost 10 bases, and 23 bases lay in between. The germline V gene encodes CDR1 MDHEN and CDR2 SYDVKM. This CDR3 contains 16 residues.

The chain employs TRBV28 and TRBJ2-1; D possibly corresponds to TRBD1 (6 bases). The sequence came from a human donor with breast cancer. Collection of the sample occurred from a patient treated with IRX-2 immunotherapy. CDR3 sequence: CASSSEPGQVQNEQFF. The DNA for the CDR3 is TGTGCCAGCAGTTCCGAACCGGGACAAGTTCAGAACGAGCAGTTCTTC.